This TCR beta chain was sequenced in a study of naive and memory T cell subsets. CMV status came from CD4+ T cell IFNgamma after overnight CMV lysate stimulation of fresh PBMCs. This clonotype has only a few counts. Its antigen is as yet unknown. General study points: A few larger clonotypes appeared in naive repertoires, especially CD8, possibly memory cells re-expressing CD45RA. TCR counts from RNA may reflect activation-linked expression changes. Over 90% of naive TCR sequences appeared only once, unlike memory subsets.

An equimolar mix of two oligonucleotides served as the beta constant-region primer for TRBC1 and TRBC2. Nested alpha and beta constant-region primers with the SP2 primer drove four PCR rounds on ligated cDNA. TCRdb reprocessed the UMI-ligation and nested PCR reads with MiXCR, giving one entry per CDR3 protein. The sample consists of 95,000 to 110,000 distinct CDR3 sequences, more than 14% of them appearing once. Germline V lookup: CDR1 DFQATT, CDR2 SNEGSKA (reference sequence). This CDR3 comprises 11 residues. Deletions cut 1 base from V and 9 bases from J, with 7 bases between. The source is a human donor in good health. This rearrangement joins TRBV20-1 to TRBJ2-1; D is undetermined. The sample was naive CD8+ T cells from blood. CDR3 amino acids: CSARVIGEQFF. The CDR3 coding sequence is TGCAGTGCTAGAGTAATCGGTGAGCAGTTCTTC.